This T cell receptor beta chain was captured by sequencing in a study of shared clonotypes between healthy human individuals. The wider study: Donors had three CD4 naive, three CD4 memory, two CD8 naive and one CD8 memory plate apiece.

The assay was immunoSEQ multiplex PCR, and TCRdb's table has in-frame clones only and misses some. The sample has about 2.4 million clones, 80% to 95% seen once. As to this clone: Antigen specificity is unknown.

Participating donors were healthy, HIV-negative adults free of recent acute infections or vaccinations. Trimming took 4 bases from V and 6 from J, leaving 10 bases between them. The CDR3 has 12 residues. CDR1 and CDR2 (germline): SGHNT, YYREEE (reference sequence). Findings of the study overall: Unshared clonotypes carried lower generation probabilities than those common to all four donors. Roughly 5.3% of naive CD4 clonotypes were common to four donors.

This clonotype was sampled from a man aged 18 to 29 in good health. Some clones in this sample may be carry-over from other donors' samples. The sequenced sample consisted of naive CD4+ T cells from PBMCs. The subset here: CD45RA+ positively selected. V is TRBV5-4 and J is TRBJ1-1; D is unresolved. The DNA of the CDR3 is TGTGCCAGCAGCCCTAGTCAGGCTGAAGCTTTCTTT. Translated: CASSPSQAEAFF.